The source of this TCR beta chain is a study of PD-1 blockade in classical Hodgkin lymphoma. Broader study findings: Why the repertoires differ is still unclear, perhaps disease activity or prior therapy.

Each and every patient relapsed after autologous stem cell transplantation, and patients got differing brentuximab vedotin exposure. Best responses were complete response, partial response or progressive disease. TCRdb keeps only in-frame clones here, not all; method: immunoSEQ multiplex PCR. The table includes about 63,000 clones, 88% detected once. As concerns this clone: Its antigen is undetermined.

The sequenced sample was peripheral blood mononuclear cells (PBMCs), obtained before the second cycle of nivolumab. The receptor comes from a human donor with classical Hodgkin lymphoma.

CDR3 DNA: TGTGCCAGTAGTATAGGCCGGACAGGGGTACAAGAAAAACTGTTTTTT. It translates to CASSIGRTGVQEKLFF. The chain is built from TRBV19 and TRBJ1-4, with 9 nucleotides matching TRBD1. The CDR3 spans 16 residues. Germline assignment: CDR1 LNHDA and CDR2 SQIVND (reference sequence). After removal of 1 base from V and 8 bases from J, the junction contained 8 bases not matched to a gene.